The clone carrying this T cell receptor (beta chain) was recorded at least ten times. The CDR3 has 14 amino acids. The germline V gene has CDR1 SQVTM and CDR2 ANQGSEA. Trimming shortened V by 3 bases and J by 4 bases, and 12 bases separated the two germline ends. These data belong to a study of CD8+CD57+ T cells in acquired aplastic anemia. Across the study: Sorted cells (CD4+ and CD8+) yielded DNA amounts that averaged roughly 3.2 ug.

Researchers used genomic DNA as the template to profile TCR beta VDJ and CDR3. A single record per CDR3 protein comes from TCRdb applying MiXCR to the reads. Of a few hundred thousand distinct CDR3 sequences listed, roughly 53% are singletons. For sequencing, patients were chosen who had shown expansion of CD8+CD57+ cells by flow cytometry. Each patient had severe acquired aplastic anemia. This clonotype was sampled from a human donor with aplastic anemia. Input material: sorted CD4+, CD8+, or CD8+CD57+ T cells (not recorded which) from PBMCs. The chain has TRBV29-1 and TRBJ2-2; no definite D call. The CDR3 region is CSVEGVGPTGELFF. CDR3 DNA sequence: TGCAGCGTTGAGGGCGTTGGCCCCACCGGGGAGCTGTTTTTT.